The entry that follows covers one TCR beta chain sequence. Antigen: not known. Assay: immunoSEQ multiplex PCR; the TCRdb copy retains only in-frame clones and omits some. The repertoire holds 150,000 to 200,000 clones, with roughly 89% as singletons. The data originate from a study of cytomegalovirus exposure and HLA in healthy donors. Study findings and constraints: Within the approximately 130 validation repertoires, first-cohort TCR clusters tended to co-occur, according to a later analysis. As confirmed in vitro, a few CMV-associated chains were specific for CMV antigens. Cytomegalovirus association was assigned to over 150 TCR beta chains. While the bulk of TCR sequences proved rare, some public TCRs turned up in many donors.

The CDR3 spans 13 residues. Germline V gene lookup returns CDR1 WSHSY and CDR2 SAAADI. The germline V and J ends were trimmed by 10 bases and 2 bases, with 15 bases remaining between them. J is TRBJ2-7 and V is TRBV10-2; perhaps TRBD2 as D (7 bases). This clonotype was obtained from a woman aged 25 to 39 in good health and CMV-seronegative. Sequencing used PBMCs. DNA of the CDR3: TGCGCCACCCGGGGGGCAGGGGCCTACGAGCAGTACTTC. This translates into CATRGAGAYEQYF.